Shown below are 10 T cell receptor beta chains from a single sample sequenced in a study of cytomegalovirus exposure and HLA in healthy donors. The table came from immunoSEQ multiplex PCR; TCRdb's copy has only in-frame clones and leaves some out. The table includes 150,000 to 200,000 clones, 80% to 85% detected once. Source material: PBMCs. The source is a woman in her twenties or thirties in good health and CMV-seronegative.

V is TRBV4-2 and J is TRBJ1-1, with D unresolved. Trimming removed 0 bases from V and 0 bases from J, with 5 bases in between. The germline gives CDR1 LGHNA, CDR2 YNFKEQ. The CDR3 sequence is 14 residues long. CDR3 sequence: CASSQDLLNTEAFF. CDR3 in DNA: TGTGCCAGCAGCCAAGATCTTCTGAACACTGAAGCTTTCTTT.

This chain joins TRBV5-4 and TRBJ1-3; D is unclear. The CDR3 extends over 13 amino acids. The V end was cut by 4 bases, the J end by 1 base, with 6 bases between. Germline V CDR1 and CDR2: SGHNT, YYREEE (reference sequence). The chain's CDR3 is CASSPTSGNTIYF. The CDR3, as DNA: TGTGCCAGCAGCCCAACTTCTGGAAACACCATATATTTT.

This clone showed up just once. The rearrangement uses TRBV25-1 and TRBJ1-6; TRBD1 agrees at 8 bases. The length of the CDR3 is 15 residues. The germline CDR1 and CDR2 sequences are MGHDK and SYGVNS. After removal of 4 bases from V and 7 bases from J, the junction contained 6 bases not matched to a gene. This chain's CDR3 is CASSVQGARNSPLHF. CDR3 nucleotides: TGTGCCAGCAGTGTTCAGGGGGCTAGGAATTCACCCCTCCACTTT.

The rearrangement uses TRBV2 and TRBJ1-6; 7 bases match TRBD1. Germline V gives CDR1 SNHLY, CDR2 FYNNEI. The length of the CDR3 is 15 residues. The ends lost 7 bases at V and 5 bases at J; junction bases unmatched: 8. CDR3 DNA sequence: TGTGCCAGCATGACAGGGTGGCGGGATAATTCACCCCTCCACTTT. This sequence encodes CASMTGWRDNSPLHF.

The chain employs TRBV7-6 and TRBJ2-1, with D perhaps TRBD1 (6 bases). The CDR3 has 17 residues. V was clipped by 1 base and J by 6 bases, with 19 bases between them. From germline, CDR1 is SGHVS and CDR2 FNYEAQ. CDR3 sequence: CASSLGMGQGLINEQFF. The CDR3 DNA is TGTGCCAGCAGCTTAGGAATGGGACAAGGTTTAATCAATGAGCAGTTCTTC.

The genes are TRBV2 and TRBJ1-1, with D possibly being TRBD1 (5 bases). This CDR3 is 13 amino acids long. CDR1 is SNHLY and CDR2 is FYNNEI in the germline V gene. V lost 6 bases, J lost 2 bases, and 10 bases lay in between. The CDR3 sequence is CASSGHRNTEAFF. CDR3 bases: TGTGCCAGCAGCGGACACCGAAACACTGAAGCTTTCTTT.

The CDR3 loop is CASSIDRGDTQYF. CDR3 sequence (DNA): TGTGCCAGTAGTATAGATAGGGGTGATACGCAGTATTTT. This chain links TRBV19 with TRBJ2-3; D is perhaps TRBD1 (5 bases). Germline CDR1 is LNHDA and CDR2 is SQIVND (reference sequence). The CDR3 length is 13 residues. The ends were cut back, 0 bases at V and 6 bases at J, with 7 bases in the middle.

This chain joins TRBV7-9 and TRBJ1-2, with D tentatively TRBD1 (5 bases). Germline loops: CDR1 SEHNR, CDR2 FQNEAQ (reference sequence). Trimming shortened V by 2 bases and J by 6 bases, and 13 bases separated the two germline ends. The CDR3 runs 14 residues. CDR3 amino acids: CASSLLSGGDGYTF. CDR3 DNA sequence: TGTGCCAGCAGCTTATTATCTGGGGGGGATGGCTACACCTTC.

The chain couples TRBV19 to TRBJ2-2; D is perhaps TRBD2 (5 bases). With 3 bases removed from V and 1 base from J, the gap between germline ends came to 15 bases. CDR1 is LNHDA and CDR2 is SQIVND in the germline V gene (reference sequence). The CDR3 runs 17 residues. CDR3 nucleotides: TGTGCCAGTAGTATGGGGAGTCCGCGGAGGAACACCGGGGAGCTGTTTTTT. It yields the protein CASSMGSPRRNTGELFF.

The chain uses TRBV5-1 and TRBJ2-1; D not certain. The CDR3 has 13 amino acids. Germline-derived CDR1 and CDR2 are SGHRS and YFSETQ. The V and J ends lost 1 base and 7 bases respectively, with 9 bases between them. In DNA form, the CDR3 reads TGCGCCAGCAGCTTGCAGGATGGGAATGAGCAGTTCTTC. It is translated as CASSLQDGNEQFF.